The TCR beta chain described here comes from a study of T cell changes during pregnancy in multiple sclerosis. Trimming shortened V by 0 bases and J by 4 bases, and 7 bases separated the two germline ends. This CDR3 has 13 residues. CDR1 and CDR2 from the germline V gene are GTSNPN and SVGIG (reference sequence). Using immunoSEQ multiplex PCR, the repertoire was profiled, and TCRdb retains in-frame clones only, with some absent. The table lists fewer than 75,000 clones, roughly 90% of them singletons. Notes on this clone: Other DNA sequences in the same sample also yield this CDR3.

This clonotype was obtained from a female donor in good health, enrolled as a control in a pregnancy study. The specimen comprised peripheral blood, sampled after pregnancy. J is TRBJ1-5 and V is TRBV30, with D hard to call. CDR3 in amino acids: CAWSVEGNQPQHF. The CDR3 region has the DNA TGTGCCTGGAGTGTAGAGGGAAATCAGCCCCAGCATTTT.